One and the same sample provided the 19 T cell receptor beta chains below, sequenced in a study of cytomegalovirus exposure and HLA in healthy donors. PCR primers comprised 60 Vbeta and 13 Jbeta primers. TCRdb's copy holds only in-frame clones and misses some; the assay was immunoSEQ multiplex PCR. The data hold around 95,000 clones, with around four fifths observed a single time. Sequenced: PBMCs. These receptors were obtained from a man aged 25 to 40 in good health and CMV-seropositive.

The gene calls are TRBV9 and TRBJ2-1; 9 bases are shared with TRBD2. CDR1 SGDLS and CDR2 YYNGEE come from the germline V gene. The CDR3 is made up of 14 amino acids. V shed 3 bases, J shed 6 bases, and the junction held 4 bases outside the gene matches. The CDR3 region is CASSEGGRANEQFF. CDR3 nucleotides: TGTGCCAGCAGCGAGGGCGGGAGGGCCAATGAGCAGTTCTTC.

The chain has TRBV2 and TRBJ2-5; TRBD1 agrees at 7 bases. The junction had 8 bases not matched to a gene; V was cut back by 0 bases and J by 7 bases. This CDR3 has 15 residues. Germline V lookup: CDR1 SNHLY, CDR2 FYNNEI. The CDR3, as DNA: TGTGCCAGCAGTGAAGCGAGGGGGCTCACGGGGACCCAGTACTTC. This codes for CASSEARGLTGTQYF.

This clone was detected a few times. The V and J genes are TRBV5-4 and TRBJ1-5; TRBD1 might be the D (5 bases). Germline lookup yields CDR1 SGHNT and CDR2 YYREEE (reference sequence). The CDR3 sequence is 15 residues long. V lost 5 bases, J lost 0 bases, and 12 bases lay in between. In DNA, the CDR3 is TGTGCCAGCAGGAGACGACAGTCTAGCAATCAGCCCCAGCATTTT. It is translated as CASRRRQSSNQPQHF.

The chain is built from TRBV2 and TRBJ2-7; a possible D gene is TRBD2 (6 bases). V was cut by 6 bases and J by 4 bases, with 10 bases left in between. The CDR3 has 12 amino acids. CDR1 and CDR2 from the germline V gene are SNHLY and FYNNEI. The CDR3 region has the DNA TGTGCCAGCAGGACTGGGGGGTACGAGCAGTACTTC. Amino acids: CASRTGGYEQYF.

This chain uses TRBV6-1 with TRBJ2-7; D uncertain. This CDR3 region has 15 residues. Trimming removed 0 bases at V and 2 bases at J, with 11 bases between. Germline V gene data show CDR1 as MNHNS and CDR2 as SASEGT. The CDR3 loop is CASSEALTHTYEQYF. The CDR3 coding sequence is TGTGCCAGCAGTGAAGCGCTAACGCATACCTACGAGCAGTACTTC.

This chain links TRBV19 with TRBJ2-7; possible D gene TRBD1, 6 bases. The germline V and J ends were trimmed by 3 bases and 2 bases, with 11 bases remaining between them. The length of the CDR3 is 14 residues. Germline V CDR1 and CDR2: LNHDA, SQIVND (reference sequence). The CDR3 sequence: CASSIRQGTYEQYF. The CDR3 DNA follows: TGTGCCAGTAGTATCCGGCAGGGGACCTACGAGCAGTACTTC.

V and J are TRBV5-4 and TRBJ2-1; 8 nucleotides align to TRBD2. CDR3 length equals 16 residues. V shed 5 bases and J 2 bases; nucleotides not matched to a gene: 9. CDR1 is SGHNT and CDR2 is YYREEE in the germline V gene (reference sequence). For the CDR3, the DNA is TGTGCCAGCAGGCCCTGGGGAGCGGGAGCCTACAATGAGCAGTTCTTC. Amino acids: CASRPWGAGAYNEQFF.

V and J are TRBV5-1 and TRBJ2-6, with D tentatively TRBD1 (6 bases). The CDR3 runs to 15 residues. CDR1 and CDR2 (germline): SGHRS, YFSETQ. Trimming took 2 bases from V and 2 from J, leaving 8 bases between them. The CDR3 nucleotides read TGCGCCAGCAGCTTTCAGGGGACTGGGGCCAACGTCCTGACTTTC. Translating gives CASSFQGTGANVLTF.

This rearrangement joins TRBV2 to TRBJ1-5; D call uncertain. CDR1 and CDR2 (germline): SNHLY, FYNNEI. The CDR3 spans 13 residues. Trimming removed 4 bases from V and 6 bases from J, with 10 bases in between. CDR3 loop: CASSVEEGQPQHF. DNA for the CDR3: TGTGCCAGCAGTGTAGAGGAGGGTCAGCCCCAGCATTTT.

CDR3 DNA: TGTGCCAGCTCACCACCGGGACTAGCGGACTACACCGGGGAGCTGTTTTTT. This encodes CASSPPGLADYTGELFF. This chain links TRBV18 with TRBJ2-2; TRBD2 agrees at 11 bases. The CDR3 runs to 17 residues. From germline, CDR1 is KGHSH and CDR2 LQKENI. V lost 0 bases, J lost 3 bases, and 3 bases stayed unmatched.

Here the CDR3 DNA reads TGCGCCAGCAGCTTGGCGATACAGGGGTCCGGGGAGCTGTTTTTT. This translates into CASSLAIQGSGELFF. The chain joins TRBV5-1 to TRBJ2-2; 7 bases are a match to TRBD1. The germline V gene encodes CDR1 SGHRS and CDR2 YFSETQ. J was trimmed by 6 bases and V by 0 bases; bases with no gene match: 5. The CDR3 contains 15 residues.

J is TRBJ1-2 and V is TRBV28; TRBD1 agrees at 10 bases. The V segment lost 4 bases and the J segment 4 bases; nucleotides outside the gene matches: 3. Germline V gives CDR1 MDHEN, CDR2 SYDVKM. CDR3 size: 14 residues. CDR3 in amino acids: CASSSGQGLYGYTF. The CDR3 DNA sequence: TGTGCCAGCAGTTCGGGACAGGGGCTCTATGGCTACACCTTC.

This clone was observed a few times. This rearrangement joins TRBV6-6 to TRBJ1-1, with 9 bases matching TRBD1. Unmatched junction bases numbered 11, after V lost 8 bases and J lost 1 base. This CDR3 region has 16 residues. Germline values: CDR1 MNHNY, CDR2 SVGAGI (reference sequence). The CDR3 nucleotides are TGTGCCAGCTGCATAACAGGGGGCGCTTGGAACACTGAAGCTTTCTTT. Residues: CASCITGGAWNTEAFF.

This sequence joins TRBV2 and TRBJ1-2; a possible D gene is TRBD1 (5 bases). The CDR3 covers 13 residues. Germline CDR1 reads SNHLY; CDR2 reads FYNNEI. Trimming left V 7 bases short and J 1 base short, with 10 bases between. The CDR3 sequence is CASTPTDNYGYTF. The CDR3 nucleotides read TGTGCCAGCACCCCGACAGATAACTATGGCTACACCTTC.

In nucleotides, the CDR3 is TGTGCCAGCGGACGAACAGGGGGCGAGTTCTACGAGCAGTACTTC. It yields the protein CASGRTGGEFYEQYF. The V and J genes are TRBV28 and TRBJ2-7, with 9 bases identical to TRBD1. The ends lost 8 bases at V and 3 bases at J; junction bases unmatched: 11. This CDR3 is 15 amino acids long. Looked up from germline, CDR1 is MDHEN and CDR2 is SYDVKM.

The chain joins TRBV7-9 to TRBJ2-7; 9 bases agree with TRBD1. CDR1 is SEHNR, CDR2 FQNEAQ, per germline (reference sequence). There are 18 residues in the CDR3. V was clipped by 4 bases and J by 4 bases; unmatched bases: 17. The CDR3 bases are TGTGCCAGCAGCTACGATTACCCTGACAGGGGGATGTGGTACGAGCAGTACTTC. Translating it yields CASSYDYPDRGMWYEQYF.

The chain carries TRBV6-5 and TRBJ2-7, with D perhaps matching TRBD2 (5 bases). The CDR3 is 12 residues long. Germline-derived CDR1 and CDR2 are MNHEY and SVGAGI. V was pared by 7 bases and J by 0 bases, with 7 bases between. The CDR3 loop is CASTGISYEQYF. The CDR3 DNA reads as TGTGCCAGCACGGGGATCTCCTACGAGCAGTACTTC.

The rearrangement uses TRBV27 and TRBJ2-7; 9 bases match TRBD1. The CDR3 runs to 15 residues. Germline lookup yields CDR1 MNHEY and CDR2 SMNVEV (reference sequence). V lost 6 bases to trimming and J lost 2 bases; unmatched junction nucleotides: 8. CDR3 amino acids: CASRSPGQGPYEQYF. The CDR3 coding sequence is TGTGCCAGCAGATCCCCGGGACAGGGTCCCTACGAGCAGTACTTC.

The rearrangement links TRBV6-5 to TRBJ2-7; 7 bases align to TRBD2. CDR1 and CDR2 (germline): MNHEY, SVGAGI. With 7 bases clipped from V and 2 bases from J, the junction kept 5 bases outside the gene matches. The CDR3 is 13 amino acids. This chain's CDR3 is CASMGAGTYEQYF. CDR3 sequence (DNA): TGTGCCAGCATGGGAGCGGGAACCTACGAGCAGTACTTC.